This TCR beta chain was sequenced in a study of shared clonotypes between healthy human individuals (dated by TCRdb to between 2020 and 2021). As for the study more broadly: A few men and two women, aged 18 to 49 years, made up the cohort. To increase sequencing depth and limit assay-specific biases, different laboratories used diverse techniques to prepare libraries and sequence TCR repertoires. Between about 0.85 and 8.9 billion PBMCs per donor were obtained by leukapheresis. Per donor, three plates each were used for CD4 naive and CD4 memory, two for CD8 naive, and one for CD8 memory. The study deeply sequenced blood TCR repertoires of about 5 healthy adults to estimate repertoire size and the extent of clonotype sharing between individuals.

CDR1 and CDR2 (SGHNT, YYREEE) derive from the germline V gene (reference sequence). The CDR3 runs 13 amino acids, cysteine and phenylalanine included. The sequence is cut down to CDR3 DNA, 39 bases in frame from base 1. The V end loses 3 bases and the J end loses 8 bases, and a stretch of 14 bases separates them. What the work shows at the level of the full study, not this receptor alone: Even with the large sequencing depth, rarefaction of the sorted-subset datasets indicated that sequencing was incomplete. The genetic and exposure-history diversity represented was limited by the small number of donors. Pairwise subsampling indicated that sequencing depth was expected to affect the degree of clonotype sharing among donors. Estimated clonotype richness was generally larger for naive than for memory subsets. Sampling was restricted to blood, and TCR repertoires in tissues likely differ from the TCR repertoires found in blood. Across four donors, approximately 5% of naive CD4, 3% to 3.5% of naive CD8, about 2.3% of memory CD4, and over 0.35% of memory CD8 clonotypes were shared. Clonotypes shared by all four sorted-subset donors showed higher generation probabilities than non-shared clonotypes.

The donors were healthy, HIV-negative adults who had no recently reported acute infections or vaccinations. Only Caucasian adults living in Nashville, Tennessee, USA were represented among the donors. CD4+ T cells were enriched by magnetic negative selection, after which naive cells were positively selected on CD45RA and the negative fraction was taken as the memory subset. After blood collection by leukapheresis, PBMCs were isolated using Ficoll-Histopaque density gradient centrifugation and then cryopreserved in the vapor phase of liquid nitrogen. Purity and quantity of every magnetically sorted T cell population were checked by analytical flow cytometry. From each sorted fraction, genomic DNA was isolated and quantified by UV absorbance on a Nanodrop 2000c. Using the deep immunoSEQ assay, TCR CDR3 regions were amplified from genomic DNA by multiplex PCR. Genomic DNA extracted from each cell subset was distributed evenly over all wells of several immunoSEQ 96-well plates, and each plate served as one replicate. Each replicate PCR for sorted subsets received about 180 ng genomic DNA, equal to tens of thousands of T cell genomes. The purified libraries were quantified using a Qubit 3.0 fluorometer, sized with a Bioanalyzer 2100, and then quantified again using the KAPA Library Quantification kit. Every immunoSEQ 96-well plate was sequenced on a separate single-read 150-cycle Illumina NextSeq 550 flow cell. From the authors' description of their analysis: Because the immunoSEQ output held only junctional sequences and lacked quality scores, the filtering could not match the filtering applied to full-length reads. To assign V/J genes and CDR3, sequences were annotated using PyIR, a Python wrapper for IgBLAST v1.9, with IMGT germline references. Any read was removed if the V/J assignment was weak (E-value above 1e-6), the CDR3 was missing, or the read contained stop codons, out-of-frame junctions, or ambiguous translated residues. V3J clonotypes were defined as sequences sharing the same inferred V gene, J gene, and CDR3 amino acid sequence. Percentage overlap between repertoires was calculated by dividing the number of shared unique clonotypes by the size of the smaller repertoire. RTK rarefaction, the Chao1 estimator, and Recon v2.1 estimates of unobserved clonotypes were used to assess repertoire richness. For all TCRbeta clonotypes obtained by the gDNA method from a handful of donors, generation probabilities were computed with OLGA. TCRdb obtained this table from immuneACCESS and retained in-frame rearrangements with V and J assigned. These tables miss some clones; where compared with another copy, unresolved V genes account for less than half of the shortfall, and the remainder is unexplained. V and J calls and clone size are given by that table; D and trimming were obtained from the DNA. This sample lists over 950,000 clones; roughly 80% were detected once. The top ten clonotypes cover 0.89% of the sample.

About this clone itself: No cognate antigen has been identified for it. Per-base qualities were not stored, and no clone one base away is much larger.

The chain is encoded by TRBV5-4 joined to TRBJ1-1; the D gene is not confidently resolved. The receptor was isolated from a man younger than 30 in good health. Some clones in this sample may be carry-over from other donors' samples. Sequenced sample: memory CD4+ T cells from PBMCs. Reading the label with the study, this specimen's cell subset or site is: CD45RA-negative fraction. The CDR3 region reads CASSSMVFSEAFF. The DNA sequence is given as TGTGCCAGCAGCTCCATGGTTTTCTCGGAAGCTTTCTTT.